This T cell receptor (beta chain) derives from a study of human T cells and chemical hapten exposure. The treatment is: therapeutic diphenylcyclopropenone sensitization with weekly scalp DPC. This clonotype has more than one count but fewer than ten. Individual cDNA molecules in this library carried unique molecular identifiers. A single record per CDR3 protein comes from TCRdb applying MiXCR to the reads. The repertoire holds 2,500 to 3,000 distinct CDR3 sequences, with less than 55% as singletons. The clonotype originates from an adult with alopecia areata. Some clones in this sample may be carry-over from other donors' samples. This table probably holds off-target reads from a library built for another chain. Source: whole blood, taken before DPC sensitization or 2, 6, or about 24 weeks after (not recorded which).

CDR3 DNA: TGTGCCAGCAGTCTAGGGTTGTCTAGCGGAAGCACAGATACGCAGTATTTT. Protein product: CASSLGLSSGSTDTQYF. The chain is built from TRBV6-6 and TRBJ2-3; 7 nucleotides match TRBD2. The CDR3 runs to 17 residues. The germline CDR1 and CDR2 sequences are MNHNY and SVGAGI (reference sequence). V lost 5 bases to trimming and J lost 0 bases; unmatched junction nucleotides: 11.